One sample yielded the 30 T cell receptor beta chains listed below, sequenced in a study of chemoradiotherapy in HPV16-positive cancers. Profiled with immunoSEQ multiplex PCR; TCRdb holds only in-frame clones, not every one. Among under 3,500 clones listed, around 82% were seen once. This sample comprised tumor tissue, obtained from a patient who underwent chemoradiotherapy. Receptors were obtained from a human donor with HPV-associated anogenital cancer.

The table lists this clone with a few counts. The rearrangement joins TRBV6-1 to TRBJ1-4; 7 bases are a match to TRBD1. Losses at the gene ends were 2 bases for V and 2 bases for J; bases not matched to a gene: 2. CDR1 and CDR2 (germline): MNHNS, SASEGT. The CDR3 totals 15 residues. The CDR3 region has the DNA TGTGCCAGCAGTGAACTACAGGGGACTAATGAAAAACTGTTTTTT. Protein: CASSELQGTNEKLFF.

The V call is TRBV11-2, the J call TRBJ2-2; 7 positions match TRBD1. Unmatched junction bases numbered 3, after V lost 1 base and J lost 4 bases. Germline V lookup: CDR1 SGHAT, CDR2 FQNNGV. This CDR3 has 15 amino acids. CDR3 amino acids: CASSLVAGGTGELFF. CDR3 sequence (DNA): TGTGCCAGCAGCTTAGTGGCAGGGGGCACCGGGGAGCTGTTTTTT.

The chain joins TRBV15 to TRBJ1-5, with TRBD1 as a possible D gene (6 bases). The V gene's germline CDR1 is LNHNV and CDR2 YYDKDF (reference sequence). There are 17 residues in the CDR3. V was trimmed by 0 bases and J by 2 bases, leaving 14 bases between them. The CDR3 reads CATSRDIGGRRNQPQHF. CDR3 nucleotide sequence: TGTGCCACCAGCAGAGATATAGGGGGGCGACGCAATCAGCCCCAGCATTTT.

This clone was counted a single time. The chain has TRBV27 and TRBJ2-2; 7 nucleotides match TRBD1. CDR3 size: 13 residues. V lost 6 bases, J lost 7 bases, and 5 bases stayed unmatched. Germline-derived CDR1 and CDR2 are MNHEY and SMNVEV (reference sequence). The CDR3 DNA is TGTGCCAGCAGCAACAACAGGGGCGGGGAGCTGTTTTTT. Its translation is CASSNNRGGELFF.

This chain joins TRBV6-5 and TRBJ1-2; D not resolved. Germline V gene data show CDR1 as MNHEY and CDR2 as SVGAGI. This CDR3 has 16 residues. V lost 2 bases and J 7 bases, leaving 20 bases between the germline ends. The CDR3 region has the DNA TGTGCCAGCAGTTACGCCCTTGGAGGGCCAACTGGTGGCTACACCTTC. Translation gives CASSYALGGPTGGYTF.

In this sample, this clone turned up a few times. V is TRBV30 and J is TRBJ2-5; no clear D. V lost 0 bases and J lost 3, with 14 bases in between. The CDR3 spans 15 residues. Germline CDR1 reads GTSNPN; CDR2 reads SVGIG (reference sequence). This CDR3 is CAWSVGYQEKETQYF. The CDR3 region has the DNA TGTGCCTGGAGTGTAGGTTATCAGGAGAAAGAGACCCAGTACTTC.

The chain links TRBV5-5 to TRBJ1-6; D is undetermined. Germline V gene sequence: CDR1 SGHKS, CDR2 YYEKEE (reference sequence). The CDR3 runs 13 residues. Trimming cost V 1 base and J 9 bases, with 8 bases left between them. The DNA for the CDR3 is TGTGCCAGCAGCTTGTACAACGGTTCACCCCTCCACTTT. Its protein is CASSLYNGSPLHF.

Only a few counts were recorded for this clone. The chain carries TRBV4-1 and TRBJ1-2; D unresolved. The CDR3 extends over 15 amino acids. Looked up from germline, CDR1 is MGHRA and CDR2 is YSYEKL. V was clipped by 0 bases and J by 7 bases, with 15 bases between them. The CDR3 here is CASSQDHAPTSGYTF. The CDR3 bases are TGCGCCAGCAGCCAAGACCATGCCCCCACAAGTGGCTACACCTTC.

Here the CDR3 DNA reads TGTGCCAGCAGCCCCCTTTGGGGTAGCAATCAGCCCCAGCATTTT. Its translation: CASSPLWGSNQPQHF. V and J are TRBV7-2 and TRBJ1-5; D is unclear. The V end was cut by 5 bases, the J end by 0 bases, with 11 bases between. CDR3 size: 15 residues. Germline V CDR1 and CDR2: SGHTA, FQGNSA.

J is TRBJ2-7 and V is TRBV11-1, with D tentatively TRBD2 (7 bases). V shed 1 base and J shed 2 bases, with 12 bases lying between them. The germline CDR1 and CDR2 sequences are SGHAT and FQDESV (reference sequence). The CDR3 loop spans 15 amino acids. CDR3 sequence (DNA): TGTGCCAGCAGCTTAGGACCGGGGGGCGCCTACGAGCAGTACTTC. It specifies CASSLGPGGAYEQYF.

The chain employs TRBV19 and TRBJ2-1; the D gene is possibly TRBD1 (5 bases). The ends were cut back, 3 bases at V and 2 bases at J, with 20 bases in the middle. The CDR3 sequence is 18 residues long. Germline loops: CDR1 LNHDA, CDR2 SQIVND (reference sequence). CDR3 nucleotide sequence: TGTGCCAGTAGTATTTGGACACTCCTCCAAGGAGCCTACAATGAGCAGTTCTTC. Amino acids: CASSIWTLLQGAYNEQFF.

About this clone: At the DNA level, this CDR3 is encoded by other sequences in the same sample as well. The chain employs TRBV9 and TRBJ2-1; D tentatively reads TRBD1 or TRBD2 (5 bases each). V was trimmed by 0 bases and J by 7 bases, leaving 8 bases between them. Germline-derived CDR1 and CDR2 are SGDLS and YYNGEE. The CDR3 covers 13 residues. DNA of the CDR3: TGTGCCAGCAGCGTAGCTGGGGGAAATGAGCAGTTCTTC. This sequence encodes CASSVAGGNEQFF. The full variable domain, rest sourced from reference TRBV9 and TRBJ2-1, is DSGVTQTPKHLITATGQRVTLRCSPRSGDLSVYWYQQSLDQGLQFLIQYYNGEERAKGNILERFSAQQFPDLHSELNLSSLELGDSALYFCASSVAGGNEQFFGPGTRLTVL.

This chain links TRBV29-1 with TRBJ2-4; maybe TRBD1 (6 bases). Deletions cut 1 base from V and 9 bases from J, with 10 bases between. The CDR3 loop spans 12 amino acids. CDR1 is SQVTM, CDR2 ANQGSEA, per germline. The DNA of the CDR3 is TGCAGCGTTGAAGGGGGGCCCTCCATTCAGTACTTC. This gives the protein CSVEGGPSIQYF.

The rearrangement uses TRBV7-2 and TRBJ1-2; D might be TRBD1 (6 bases). Between the trimmed V and J ends, which lost 1 base and 7 bases, there was a span of 13 bases. CDR3 length: 14 amino acids. The germline gives CDR1 SGHTA, CDR2 FQGNSA. For the CDR3, the DNA is TGTGCCAGCAGCTTAGTGTTACAGGGTACTGGCTACACCTTC. Translating gives CASSLVLQGTGYTF.

This clone occurred a few times. This chain joins TRBV7-9 and TRBJ2-1; D remains unclear. CDR1 and CDR2 from the germline V gene are SEHNR and FQNEAQ (reference sequence). This CDR3 region has 12 residues. V lost 6 bases to trimming and J lost 6 bases, with 9 bases between them. The CDR3 loop is CASSAISNEQFF. For the CDR3, the DNA is TGTGCCAGCAGTGCAATTTCCAATGAGCAGTTCTTC.

This rearrangement joins TRBV6-4 to TRBJ2-2; D is uncertain. Per germline, CDR1 MRHNA and CDR2 SNTAGT. Trimming took 5 bases from V and 3 from J, leaving 10 bases between them. The length of the CDR3 is 14 residues. The CDR3 loop is CASSKGSDTGELFF. The CDR3 nucleotides read TGTGCCAGCAGTAAGGGCAGCGACACCGGGGAGCTGTTTTTT.

This clone was seen only once. The J gene is TRBJ2-2, the V gene TRBV7-2; D is perhaps TRBD1 (6 bases). This CDR3 is built from 16 residues. CDR1 and CDR2 from the germline V gene are SGHTA and FQGNSA. V dropped 5 bases and J dropped 1 base, with 14 bases sitting between them. The CDR3 protein is CASSPRGTVNTGELFF. Written as DNA, the CDR3 is TGTGCCAGCAGCCCTAGGGGGACGGTGAACACCGGGGAGCTGTTTTTT.

The J gene is TRBJ2-7, the V gene TRBV12-5, with 7 bases fitting TRBD1. The CDR3 has 16 amino acids. With 0 bases clipped from V and 0 bases from J, the junction kept 5 bases outside the gene matches. Germline assignment: CDR1 LGHNT and CDR2 FRNRAP. CDR3 sequence reads: CASGLVGGGLSYEQYF. The CDR3 nucleotides are TGTGCTAGTGGTTTGGTAGGGGGCGGTCTCTCCTACGAGCAGTACTTC.

The rearrangement links TRBV15 to TRBJ2-5; D is perhaps TRBD1 or TRBD2 (5 bases each). The CDR3 runs 13 residues. The germline V gene has CDR1 LNHNV and CDR2 YYDKDF (reference sequence). Trimming left V 9 bases short and J 0 bases short, with 11 bases between. The CDR3 bases are TGTGCCACTAGGGACGGCTACCAAGAGACCCAGTACTTC. It is translated as CATRDGYQETQYF.

The rearrangement links TRBV7-9 to TRBJ1-2, with a possible D match to TRBD1 (6 bases). Germline V gives CDR1 SEHNR, CDR2 FQNEAQ (reference sequence). V shed 5 bases and J shed 5 bases, with 9 bases lying between them. This CDR3 spans 12 amino acids. The CDR3 nucleotides read TGTGCCAGCAGCGTGGACAGATATGGCTACACCTTC. Translating it yields CASSVDRYGYTF.

The chain uses TRBV5-6 and TRBJ1-1; D remains ambiguous. The V and J ends lost 1 base and 0 bases respectively, with 13 bases between them. This CDR3 contains 16 residues. Germline CDR1 reads SGHDT; CDR2 reads YYEEEE. The CDR3 region is CASSLLSRVMNTEAFF. CDR3 nucleotide sequence: TGTGCCAGCAGCTTGTTGTCGAGGGTGATGAACACTGAAGCTTTCTTT.

This clone was detected once. The V call is TRBV7-9, the J call TRBJ2-2, with 8 bases that match TRBD1. Unmatched junction bases numbered 12, after V lost 5 bases and J lost 7 bases. CDR1 is SEHNR, CDR2 FQNEAQ, per germline (reference sequence). The CDR3 loop spans 16 amino acids. The CDR3, as DNA: TGTGCCAGCAGCCCCAGGGGGCAGTCAACAGGCGGGGAGCTGTTTTTT. This encodes CASSPRGQSTGGELFF.

The gene calls are TRBV25-1 and TRBJ1-1; 7 bases map to TRBD1. The CDR3 length is 13 residues. Per germline, CDR1 MGHDK and CDR2 SYGVNS. Trimming took 8 bases from V and 11 from J; bases not matched to a gene: 14. The chain's CDR3 is CASQRDSTLMAFF. CDR3 nucleotides: TGTGCCAGCCAACGGGACAGTACTTTAATGGCTTTCTTT.

This chain uses TRBV6-1 with TRBJ1-4, with D possibly TRBD1 on 5 matching bases. CDR3 length equals 15 residues. V lost 7 bases and J lost 3, with 15 bases in between. Germline V lookup: CDR1 MNHNS, CDR2 SASEGT. The CDR3 protein is CASIAPGRPNEKLFF. CDR3 DNA: TGTGCCAGCATTGCGCCGGGACGGCCTAATGAAAAACTGTTTTTT.

This clone was detected a few times. This sequence joins TRBV6-5 and TRBJ2-7; D uncertain. Germline values: CDR1 MNHEY, CDR2 SVGAGI. V was pared by 0 bases and J by 3 bases, with 6 bases between. The CDR3 totals 13 residues. CDR3 protein: CASSYSMGYEQYF. In nucleotides, the CDR3 is TGTGCCAGCAGTTACTCGATGGGCTACGAGCAGTACTTC.

The gene calls are TRBV19 and TRBJ1-4; the D gene is possibly TRBD1 (5 bases). Germline V gene sequence: CDR1 LNHDA, CDR2 SQIVND (reference sequence). This CDR3 has 15 amino acids. Trimming left V 1 base short and J 7 bases short, with 13 bases between. The DNA for the CDR3 is TGTGCCAGTAGTATAGTCCGGGGACGGTTTGAAAAACTGTTTTTT. Residues: CASSIVRGRFEKLFF.

The gene calls are TRBV6-1 and TRBJ2-7, with 7 bases matching TRBD1. The trim removed 1 base at V and 2 bases at J, leaving 5 bases unmatched. This CDR3 has 15 amino acids. CDR1 and CDR2 (germline): MNHNS, SASEGT. CDR3 coding DNA: TGTGCCAGCAGTGAAGACAGGGGTGGTGCCTACGAGCAGTACTTC. Translated, it gives CASSEDRGGAYEQYF.

This clone was seen more than once but under ten times. J is TRBJ1-4 and V is TRBV15; maybe TRBD1 (6 bases). CDR1 is LNHNV and CDR2 is YYDKDF in the germline V gene (reference sequence). The CDR3 loop spans 16 amino acids. V lost 1 base and J lost 7, with 16 bases in between. The CDR3 DNA is TGTGCCACCAGCAGAGCCCAGGGGAGCGGGGGTGAAAAACTGTTTTTT. Translating it yields CATSRAQGSGGEKLFF.

The V call is TRBV25-1, the J call TRBJ2-1; 11 positions match TRBD2. Trimming removed 1 base from V and 4 bases from J; junction bases left unmatched: 9. The CDR3 extends over 18 amino acids. Germline assignment: CDR1 MGHDK and CDR2 SYGVNS. CDR3 sequence reads: CASSESPRLAGRYNEQFF. CDR3 DNA sequence: TGTGCCAGCAGTGAATCTCCGCGACTAGCGGGAAGGTACAATGAGCAGTTCTTC.

This chain uses TRBV19 with TRBJ2-1; 7 positions agree with TRBD1. The CDR3 is 15 amino acids. Germline CDR1 LNHDA, CDR2 SQIVND (reference sequence). The V and J ends lost 4 bases and 2 bases, in that order; junction bases with no gene match: 5. CDR3 nucleotides: TGTGCCAGTAGTACCGACAGGGCCCCCTACAATGAGCAGTTCTTC. It codes for CASSTDRAPYNEQFF.